The present entry profiles one TCR beta chain with its context. Its target is unknown. From the 5' RACE reads, TCRdb lists one entry per CDR3 protein and no DNA. Its table lists about 460,000 distinct CDR3 sequences. Germline-derived CDR1 and CDR2 are DFQATT and SNEGSKA (reference sequence). There are 17 residues in the CDR3. This sample is part of a study of T cells expressing NK-cell markers. Study information: The study drew TCR beta repertoires from sorted CD3+CD56+NKG2C+, CD3+CD56+NKG2C- and CD3+CD56-NKG2C+ T cells. Just one sequenced donor of eight was HCMV-seronegative, while seven were seropositive.

Study-wide results and caveats: For several donors, the dominant NKG2C+ clonotypes made up about 1.0-7.5% of their CD8+ T cells.

The sequenced sample was blood T cells: a sorted CD56 or NKG2C T cell subset, CD4+ or CD8+ T cells, or bulk PBMC T cells (not recorded which). V and J are TRBV20-1 and TRBJ1-2. This receptor was obtained from a woman aged 50 to 60 in good health. CDR3 sequence reads: CSARDGQAYLTSYGYTF.